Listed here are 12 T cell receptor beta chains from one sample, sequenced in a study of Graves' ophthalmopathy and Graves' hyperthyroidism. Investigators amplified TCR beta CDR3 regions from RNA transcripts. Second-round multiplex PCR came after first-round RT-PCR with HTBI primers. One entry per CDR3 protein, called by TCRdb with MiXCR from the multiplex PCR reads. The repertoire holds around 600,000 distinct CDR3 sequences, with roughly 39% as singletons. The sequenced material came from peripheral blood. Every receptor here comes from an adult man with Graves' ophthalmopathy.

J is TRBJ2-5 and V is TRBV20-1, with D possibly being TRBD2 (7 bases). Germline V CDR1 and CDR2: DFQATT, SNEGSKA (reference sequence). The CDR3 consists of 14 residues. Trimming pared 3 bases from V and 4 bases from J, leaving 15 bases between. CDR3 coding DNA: TGCAGTGCTAGTGGGGGGGCCCCAGGAGAGACCCAGTACTTC. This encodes CSASGGAPGETQYF.

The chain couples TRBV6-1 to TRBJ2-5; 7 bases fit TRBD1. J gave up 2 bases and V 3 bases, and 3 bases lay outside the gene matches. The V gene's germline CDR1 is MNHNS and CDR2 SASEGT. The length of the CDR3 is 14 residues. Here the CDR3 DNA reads TGTGCCAGCAGTGATGGGACAGCACAAGAGACCCAGTACTTC. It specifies CASSDGTAQETQYF.

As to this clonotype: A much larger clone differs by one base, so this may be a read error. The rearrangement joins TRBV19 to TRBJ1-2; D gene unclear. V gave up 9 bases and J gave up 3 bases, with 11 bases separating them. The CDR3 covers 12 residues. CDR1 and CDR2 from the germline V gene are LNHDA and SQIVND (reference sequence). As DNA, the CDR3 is TGTGCCAGCAGGAAGGCGGACTATGGCTACACCTTC. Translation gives CASRKADYGYTF.

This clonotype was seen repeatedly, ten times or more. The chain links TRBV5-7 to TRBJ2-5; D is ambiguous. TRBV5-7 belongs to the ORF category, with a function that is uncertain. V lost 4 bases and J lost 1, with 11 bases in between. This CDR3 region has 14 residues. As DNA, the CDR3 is TGTGCCAGCAGCCTGGAGAGGAGCCAAGAGACCCAGTACTTC. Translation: CASSLERSQETQYF.

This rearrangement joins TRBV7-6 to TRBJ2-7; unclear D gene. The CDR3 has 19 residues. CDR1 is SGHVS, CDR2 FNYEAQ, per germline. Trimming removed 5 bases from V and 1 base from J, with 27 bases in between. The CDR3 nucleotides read TGTGCCAGCAGCGTTGAAGTAGGACGGTCGGCAGGTCGGTCCTACGAGCAGTACTTC. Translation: CASSVEVGRSAGRSYEQYF.

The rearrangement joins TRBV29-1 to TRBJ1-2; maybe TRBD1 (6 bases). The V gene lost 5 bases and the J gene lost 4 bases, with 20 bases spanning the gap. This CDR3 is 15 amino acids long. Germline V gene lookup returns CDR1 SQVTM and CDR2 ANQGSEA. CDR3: CSVRPSGGKTYGYTF. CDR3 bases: TGCAGCGTTCGCCCTAGCGGGGGCAAGACCTATGGCTACACCTTC.

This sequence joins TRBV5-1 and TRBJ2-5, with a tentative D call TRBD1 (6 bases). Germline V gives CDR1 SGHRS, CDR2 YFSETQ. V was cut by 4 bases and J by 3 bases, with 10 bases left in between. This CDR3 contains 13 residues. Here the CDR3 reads CASSRGYEETQYF. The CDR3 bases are TGCGCCAGCAGCAGGGGGTACGAAGAGACCCAGTACTTC.

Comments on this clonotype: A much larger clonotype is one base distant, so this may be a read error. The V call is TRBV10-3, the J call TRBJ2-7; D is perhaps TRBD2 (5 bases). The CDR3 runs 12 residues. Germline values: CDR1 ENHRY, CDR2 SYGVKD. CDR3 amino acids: CAIRGTDYEQCF. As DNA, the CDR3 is TGTGCCATCAGGGGTACCGACTACGAGCAGTGCTTC.

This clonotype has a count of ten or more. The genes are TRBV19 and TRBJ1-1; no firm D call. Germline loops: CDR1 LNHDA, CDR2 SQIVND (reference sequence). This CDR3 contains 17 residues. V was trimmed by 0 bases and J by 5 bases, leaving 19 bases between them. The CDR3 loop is CASSIDRSREGRTEAFF. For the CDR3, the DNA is TGTGCCAGTAGTATAGATAGGTCCCGGGAAGGGCGGACTGAAGCTTTCTTT.

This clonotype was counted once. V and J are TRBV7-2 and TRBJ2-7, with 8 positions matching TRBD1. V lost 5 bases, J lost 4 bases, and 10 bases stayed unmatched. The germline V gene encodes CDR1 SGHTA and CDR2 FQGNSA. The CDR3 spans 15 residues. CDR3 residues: CASSQGQGKEYEQYF. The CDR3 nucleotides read TGTGCCAGCAGCCAAGGACAGGGAAAGGAATACGAGCAGTACTTC.

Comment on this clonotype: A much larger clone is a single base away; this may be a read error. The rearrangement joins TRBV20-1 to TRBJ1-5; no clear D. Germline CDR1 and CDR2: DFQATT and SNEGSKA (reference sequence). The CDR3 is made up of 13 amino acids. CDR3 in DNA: TGCAGTGCTAGACAAAATAGCAATCAGCCCCAGCAATTT. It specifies CSARQNSNQPQQF.

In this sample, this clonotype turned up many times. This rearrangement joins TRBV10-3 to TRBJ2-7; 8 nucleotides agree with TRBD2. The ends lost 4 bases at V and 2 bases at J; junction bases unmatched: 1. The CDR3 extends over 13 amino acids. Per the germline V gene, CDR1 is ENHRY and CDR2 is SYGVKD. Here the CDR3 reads CAISGSGTYEQYF. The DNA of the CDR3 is TGTGCCATCAGTGGTAGCGGGACCTACGAGCAGTACTTC.